The entry that follows covers one T cell receptor beta chain sequence. This record belongs to a study of blood T cell repertoires in COVID-19. The data were produced by immunoSEQ multiplex PCR, yet TCRdb's version contains in-frame clones alone and is incomplete. The sample carries under 300,000 clones, less than 85% recorded once. This TCR derives from a human donor with COVID-19, enrolled during active disease. The donor label of this sample is uncertain. Sequenced material: peripheral blood.

The CDR3 sequence is CASSRQGTDTQYF. The CDR3 bases are TGTGCCAGCAGCCGCCAGGGCACAGATACGCAGTATTTT. The J gene is TRBJ2-3, the V gene TRBV7-3, with D hard to call. CDR3 length equals 13 residues. CDR1 and CDR2 (germline): SGHTA, FQGTGA. The V and J ends lost 5 bases and 1 base respectively, with 7 bases between them. Drawing the rest from reference TRBV7-3 and TRBJ2-3, the complete variable domain is GAGVSQTPSNKVTEKGKYVELRCDPISGHTALYWYRQSLGQGPEFLIYFQGTGAADDSGLPNDRFFAVRPEGSVSTLKIQRTERGDSAVYLCASSRQGTDTQYFGPGTRLTVL.